Below, 19 T cell receptor beta chains from the same sample are listed, as sequenced in a study of T cell repertoires in ileal Crohn's disease. The table came from immunoSEQ multiplex PCR; TCRdb's copy has only in-frame clones and leaves some out. The table lists about 62,000 clones, roughly nine tenths of them singletons. Documented time point: neoterminal ileum biopsy at postoperative endoscopy, about 6 months after surgery. The sequenced material came from ileal tissue. The receptors derive from an adult with Crohn's disease.

This rearrangement joins TRBV6-6 to TRBJ1-5, with 7 positions matching TRBD1. This CDR3 region has 15 residues. The ends lost 6 bases at V and 4 bases at J; junction bases unmatched: 9. Germline assignment: CDR1 MNHNY and CDR2 SVGAGI (reference sequence). CDR3 residues: CASSWDSTGNQPQHF. The CDR3 DNA reads as TGTGCCAGCAGCTGGGACAGTACGGGGAATCAGCCCCAGCATTTT.

This clone was recorded once. The chain employs TRBV7-2 and TRBJ2-1, with 10 nucleotides matching TRBD2. The CDR3 spans 16 residues. Germline CDR1 and CDR2: SGHTA and FQGNSA. The V and J ends lost 1 base and 6 bases, in that order; junction bases with no gene match: 6. CDR3 in amino acids: CASSLVVSSGSNEQFF. CDR3 in DNA: TGTGCCAGCAGCTTAGTAGTGTCTAGCGGGAGCAATGAGCAGTTCTTC.

The CDR3 DNA reads TGTGCCAGCAGAAGGACAGGGTCGTGGACTGAAGCTTTCTTT. As protein: CASRRTGSWTEAFF. The J gene is TRBJ1-1, the V gene TRBV7-2; 8 bases fit TRBD1. Trimming cost V 6 bases and J 5 bases; bases outside gene matches: 8. CDR3 length equals 14 residues. Germline V gives CDR1 SGHTA, CDR2 FQGNSA.

A few counts support this clone. At one end the junction does not follow the germline gene, possibly because of a read error. CDR3 in DNA: TGCGCCAGCAGTGAGTGGACAGGCGGCTCTCCGCGGATCTTC. The encoded protein is CASSEWTGGSPRIF. This chain links TRBV10-1 with TRBJ2-1; 7 bases are a match to TRBD1. Germline values: CDR1 WNHNN, CDR2 SYGVQD (reference sequence). This CDR3 contains 14 residues.

On this clone itself: The germline gene is not matched at one end of the junction; a read error may be the cause. V gene TRBV2 combines with J gene TRBJ1-3, with D possibly being TRBD1 (6 bases). CDR3 size: 15 residues. CDR1 is SNHLY, CDR2 FYNNEI, per germline. The CDR3 DNA reads TGTGCCAGCAGGGAAGACAGGTACTCTGGAAACACCATATATTTT. As protein: CASREDRYSGNTIYF.

The chain recombines TRBV28 with TRBJ2-5, with D possibly being TRBD2 (6 bases). Per germline, CDR1 MDHEN and CDR2 SYDVKM. V dropped 6 bases and J dropped 5 bases, with 19 bases sitting between them. The CDR3 is made up of 15 amino acids. The CDR3: CASRTHRGSWETQYF. The CDR3 DNA is TGTGCCAGCAGAACCCATCGGGGGTCTTGGGAGACCCAGTACTTC.

V and J are TRBV6-1 and TRBJ2-2; no clear D gene. V gave up 3 bases and J gave up 5 bases, with 13 bases separating them. CDR3 length: 15 residues. Germline V gene data show CDR1 as MNHNS and CDR2 as SASEGT. The CDR3 nucleotides are TGTGCCAGCAGTGACCTGAGAGATTTAACCGGGGAGCTGTTTTTT. Translating gives CASSDLRDLTGELFF.

The chain carries TRBV19 and TRBJ1-2; D is ambiguous. The germline CDR1 and CDR2 sequences are LNHDA and SQIVND (reference sequence). The CDR3 is made up of 16 amino acids. Trimming removed 7 bases from V and 4 bases from J, with 22 bases in between. CDR3 residues: CASNRKGAMKSYGYTF. The CDR3, as DNA: TGTGCCAGTAATCGAAAGGGAGCGATGAAGAGCTATGGCTACACCTTC.

V and J are TRBV18 and TRBJ1-1, with 8 bases identical to TRBD1. CDR3 length: 13 residues. V lost 8 bases and J lost 0; bases outside the gene matches: 2. Per the germline V gene, CDR1 is KGHSH and CDR2 is LQKENI. Here the CDR3 reads CASRTGMNTEAFF. CDR3 DNA: TGTGCCAGCCGGACAGGGATGAACACTGAAGCTTTCTTT.

V usage is TRBV2 and J usage is TRBJ2-3; a weak D match, TRBD1 (6 bases). The V gene's germline CDR1 is SNHLY and CDR2 FYNNEI. The CDR3 has 14 residues. Trimming cost V 8 bases and J 3 bases, with 15 bases left between them. The CDR3 region is CASSTATGTDTQYF. The CDR3 DNA reads as TGTGCCAGCTCCACCGCGACAGGAACAGATACGCAGTATTTT. The complete variable domain, with remaining parts taken from reference TRBV2 and TRBJ2-3, reads EPEVTQTPSHQVTQMGQEVILRCVPISNHLYFYWYRQILGQKVEFLVSFYNNEISEKSEIFDDQFSVERPDGSNFTLKIRSTKLEDSAMYFCASSTATGTDTQYFGPGTRLTVL.

The V and J genes are TRBV6-1 and TRBJ1-4; D is perhaps TRBD1 (5 bases). V lost 9 bases and J 6 bases, leaving 17 bases between the germline ends. The germline V gene has CDR1 MNHNS and CDR2 SASEGT. The CDR3 has 14 amino acids. The DNA for the CDR3 is TGTGCCAGTAAAGGGACTGCTTCCGATGAAAAACTGTTTTTT. This encodes CASKGTASDEKLFF.

This chain connects TRBV2 to TRBJ2-7; TRBD1 matches at 8 bases. The CDR3 contains 12 residues. CDR1 is SNHLY and CDR2 is FYNNEI in the germline V gene. V lost 11 bases, J lost 3 bases, and 6 bases stayed unmatched. The CDR3 coding sequence is TGTGCCGGCCGGGACAGGAGCTACGAGCAGTACTTC. Residues: CAGRDRSYEQYF.

This clone was seen only once. The chain has TRBV15 and TRBJ1-5; D remains ambiguous. V lost 0 bases and J lost 7, with 13 bases in between. This CDR3 is built from 15 residues. Germline lookup yields CDR1 LNHNV and CDR2 YYDKDF (reference sequence). DNA of the CDR3: TGTGCCACCAGCAGAGATAACGGTCTGAGGCAGCCCCAGCATTTT. Amino acids: CATSRDNGLRQPQHF.

The rearrangement uses TRBV5-8 and TRBJ2-5; 10 bases map to TRBD1. This CDR3 has 16 residues. Germline CDR1 and CDR2: SGHTS and YDEGEE. V was pared by 1 base and J by 0 bases, with 3 bases of the junction left unmatched. DNA of the CDR3: TGTGCCAGCAGCTTGTTCGGGACAGGGGACCAAGAGACCCAGTACTTC. Its protein product is CASSLFGTGDQETQYF.

The chain combines TRBV6-1 with TRBJ1-5; TRBD1 aligns across 8 bases. In germline, CDR1 is MNHNS, CDR2 SASEGT. J gave up 0 bases and V 3 bases, and 7 bases lay outside the gene matches. CDR3 size: 17 residues. CDR3 loop: CASSDTRTGNSNQPQHF. DNA for the CDR3: TGTGCCAGCAGTGACACACGGACAGGGAATAGCAATCAGCCCCAGCATTTT.

The chain has TRBV18 and TRBJ1-4, with D hard to call. The germline V gene encodes CDR1 KGHSH and CDR2 LQKENI. V lost 5 bases to trimming and J lost 2 bases, with 9 bases between them. CDR3 length equals 14 residues. The DNA of the CDR3 is TGTGCCAGCTCAGCAACTAGGACTAATGAAAAACTGTTTTTT. Its protein product is CASSATRTNEKLFF.

This clone was seen only once. This sequence joins TRBV14 and TRBJ1-1, with no clear D. Trimming took off 4 bases at V and 4 bases at J, with 10 bases between the two ends. The CDR3 spans 13 residues. The germline CDR1 and CDR2 sequences are SGHDN and FVKESK. CDR3 sequence (DNA): TGTGCCAGCAGCCTATCCCTTTTCACTGAAGCTTTCTTT. Protein product: CASSLSLFTEAFF.

V usage is TRBV6-5 and J usage is TRBJ1-2, with TRBD1 matching over 7 bases. The CDR3 runs to 11 residues. The trim removed 4 bases at V and 8 bases at J, leaving 1 base unmatched. Germline loops: CDR1 MNHEY, CDR2 SVGAGI. This CDR3 is CASSSQGGYTF. As DNA, the CDR3 is TGTGCCAGCAGTTCACAGGGGGGCTACACCTTC.

The chain couples TRBV28 to TRBJ1-1, with a weak D call TRBD1 (5 bases). The CDR3 is 14 amino acids. Germline V gives CDR1 MDHEN, CDR2 SYDVKM. Here the CDR3 DNA reads TGTGCAACAATTATGGACACCTTGAACACTGAAGCTTTCTTT. This translates into CATIMDTLNTEAFF. Combining the CDR3 with reference TRBV28 and TRBJ1-1 gives the whole variable domain DVKVTQSSRYLVKRTGEKVFLECVQDMDHENMFWYRQDPGLGLRLIYFSYDVKMKEKGDIPEGYSVSREKKERFSLILESASTNQTSMYLCATIMDTLNTEAFFGQGTRLTVV.